This TCR beta chain was sequenced in a study of shared clonotypes between healthy human individuals. The CDR3 is made up of 14 amino acids. Per the germline V gene, CDR1 is MNHEY and CDR2 is SVGAGI. Trimming removed 0 bases from V and 4 bases from J, with 10 bases in between. Clones were sequenced by immunoSEQ multiplex PCR, and TCRdb holds only the in-frame ones, with some missing. The table shows roughly 1 million clones, with around 76% occurring only once. What was sequenced was memory CD4+ T cells sorted from blood. Subset of the sample: CD45RA-negative fraction. The source is a man younger than 35 in good health. The chain joins TRBV6-5 to TRBJ2-7; D remains ambiguous. The CDR3 DNA sequence: TGTGCCAGCAGTTACTCGTATGAAGCGTACGAGCAGTACTTC. It encodes CASSYSYEAYEQYF.